This passage covers 21 T cell receptor beta chains from one sample sequenced in a study of T cell repertoires in cytomegalovirus infection. In TCRdb, the reads were re-called with MiXCR into one record per CDR3 protein. The top ten hold 25% of the sample, which has roughly 150,000 distinct CDR3 sequences, less than 25% seen once. No antigen is known for these receptors. The starting material was CD8+ T cells from cultured PBMCs, obtained from culture after CMV antigen stimulation. Receptors were obtained from a human donor in good health (CMV status not recorded). Some clones in this sample may be carry-over from other donors' samples.

By share of the sample, this clonotype is medium-sized. As DNA, the CDR3 is TGTGCCAGCAGCCACAGAGGGCGGGGGTACACCGGGGAGCTGTTTTTT. It translates to CASSHRGRGYTGELFF. V gene TRBV13 combines with J gene TRBJ2-2, with 7 bases matching TRBD2. The CDR3 runs to 16 residues. Trimming removed 5 bases from V and 3 bases from J; junction bases left unmatched: 9. CDR1 is PRHDT and CDR2 is FYEKMQ in the germline V gene (reference sequence).

The chain combines TRBV6-2 or TRBV6-3 with TRBJ2-1; 9 bases map to TRBD2. V shed 7 bases and J 3 bases; nucleotides not matched to a gene: 7. Looked up from germline, CDR1 is MNHEY and CDR2 is SVGEGT. The CDR3 consists of 15 residues. This CDR3 reads CASTNKAGGYNEQFF. As DNA, the CDR3 is TGTGCCAGCACTAATAAAGCGGGGGGCTACAATGAGCAGTTCTTC.

This clonotype appeared a few times. The chain uses TRBV4-2 and TRBJ1-1; TRBD1 agrees at 7 bases. The CDR3 sequence is 15 residues long. The V gene end was trimmed by 4 bases and the J gene end by 2 bases; junction bases not matched to a gene: 7. CDR1 LGHNA and CDR2 YNFKEQ come from the germline V gene. The CDR3 region has the DNA TGTGCCAGCAGCCGACCGGGACAGCCTAACACTGAAGCTTTCTTT. This sequence encodes CASSRPGQPNTEAFF.

This clonotype appeared a few times. CDR3 sequence: CASSPEGGGGPDTQYF. CDR3 DNA: TGTGCCAGCAGCCCCGAGGGCGGAGGGGGGCCAGATACGCAGTATTTT. J is TRBJ2-3 and V is TRBV7-2; D could derive from TRBD1 or TRBD2 (6 bases each). This CDR3 has 16 residues. Germline assignment: CDR1 SGHTA and CDR2 FQGNSA. The V and J ends lost 5 bases and 4 bases respectively, with 19 bases between them.

The V call is TRBV12-5, the J call TRBJ2-7; no reliable D call. Looked up from germline, CDR1 is LGHNT and CDR2 is FRNRAP. V lost 2 bases to trimming and J lost 3 bases, with 14 bases between them. The CDR3 length is 15 residues. For the CDR3, the DNA is TGTGCTAGTGGTTTGCTCCGGGCCGCCTACTACGAGCAGTACTTC. Protein product: CASGLLRAAYYEQYF.

CDR3 sequence (DNA): TGTGCCAGCAGTTACTCAAACGGGGTCGGGTCTGGAAACACCATATATTTT. As protein: CASSYSNGVGSGNTIYF. The rearrangement uses TRBV6-5 and TRBJ1-3, with D hard to call. The CDR3 is 17 residues long. Germline-derived CDR1 and CDR2 are MNHEY and SVGAGI. Deletions cut 0 bases from V and 1 base from J, with 13 bases between.

This clonotype was seen just once. The chain has TRBV27 and TRBJ1-2; 7 bases line up with TRBD1. This CDR3 is 15 amino acids long. Germline V gene data show CDR1 as MNHEY and CDR2 as SMNVEV (reference sequence). V trimming: 5 bases; J trimming: 1 base; junction bases outside the gene matches: 7. CDR3 sequence: CASSPRDSYNYGYTF. CDR3 bases: TGTGCCAGCAGTCCAAGGGACAGCTATAACTATGGCTACACCTTC.

The CDR3 region is CASGLRSGHRLTSYEQYF. The CDR3 DNA reads as TGTGCTAGTGGTTTACGTAGTGGACACCGACTCACCTCCTACGAGCAGTACTTC. V usage is TRBV12-5 and J usage is TRBJ2-7; D is possibly TRBD1 (5 bases). This CDR3 spans 18 amino acids. Trimming removed 3 bases from V and 0 bases from J, with 21 bases in between. CDR1 and CDR2 from the germline V gene are LGHNT and FRNRAP.

This sequence joins TRBV7-2 and TRBJ2-1; 10 nucleotides line up with TRBD2. Trimming took 1 base from V and 0 from J; bases not matched to a gene: 9. The CDR3 covers 19 residues. Germline-derived CDR1 and CDR2 are SGHTA and FQGNSA. CDR3 DNA: TGTGCCAGCAGCTTAGATTCAGCGGGGGGGCCGGCCTCCTACAATGAGCAGTTCTTC. Translating gives CASSLDSAGGPASYNEQFF.

This clonotype turned up a few times. This chain links TRBV2 with TRBJ2-3; maybe TRBD1 (6 bases). The CDR3 has 13 residues. Germline V gene data show CDR1 as SNHLY and CDR2 as FYNNEI. Trimming took off 10 bases at V and 0 bases at J, with 11 bases between the two ends. The CDR3 here is CATGTKSTDTQYF. The CDR3, as DNA: TGTGCCACCGGGACAAAAAGCACAGATACGCAGTATTTT.

J is TRBJ1-5 and V is TRBV28, with a weak D call TRBD1 (5 bases). Deletions cut 3 bases from V and 1 base from J, with 10 bases between. Germline lookup yields CDR1 MDHEN and CDR2 SYDVKM. The CDR3 loop spans 15 amino acids. CDR3 protein: CASSLVGASNQPQHF. The CDR3 DNA reads TGTGCCAGCAGTTTGGTAGGGGCCAGCAATCAGCCCCAGCATTTT.

The V gene is TRBV20-1, the J gene TRBJ2-7, with 10 bases identical to TRBD1. The V segment lost 1 base and the J segment 2 bases; nucleotides outside the gene matches: 5. The CDR3 extends over 15 amino acids. CDR1 is DFQATT, CDR2 SNEGSKA, per germline (reference sequence). The DNA for the CDR3 is TGCAGTGCTAGAGCCCCAGGGACAGGGGCCTACGAGCAGTACTTC. It encodes CSARAPGTGAYEQYF.

The chain is built from TRBV7-8 and TRBJ2-3; 10 bases map to TRBD2. Germline CDR1 reads SGHVS; CDR2 reads FQNEAQ. The trim removed 5 bases at V and 0 bases at J, leaving 11 bases unmatched. The CDR3 sequence is 18 residues long. The CDR3 here is CASSPAAGGRLSTDTQYF. The CDR3 nucleotides are TGTGCCAGCAGCCCCGCAGCGGGGGGGCGCCTAAGCACAGATACGCAGTATTTT.

This chain joins TRBV28 and TRBJ2-3; D might be TRBD1 (5 bases). V dropped 7 bases and J dropped 4 bases, with 15 bases sitting between them. Per the germline V gene, CDR1 is MDHEN and CDR2 is SYDVKM. The length of the CDR3 is 14 residues. CDR3 sequence reads: CASTSSGNADTQYF. Written as DNA, the CDR3 is TGTGCCAGCACTTCTTCAGGGAATGCAGATACGCAGTATTTT.

This chain joins TRBV6-2 or TRBV6-3 and TRBJ1-2; the D is unclear. There are 14 residues in the CDR3. Between the trimmed V and J ends, which lost 7 bases and 4 bases, there was a span of 16 bases. The germline CDR1 and CDR2 sequences are MNHEY and SVGEGT. In nucleotides, the CDR3 is TGTGCCAGCACCACTAGCCCCGAAGCCTATGGCTACACCTTC. Translating it yields CASTTSPEAYGYTF.

This clonotype turned up a few times. The gene calls are TRBV6-2 or TRBV6-3 and TRBJ2-1, with 8 bases lining up with TRBD2. Germline CDR1 reads MNHEY; CDR2 reads SVGEGT. V was pared by 7 bases and J by 0 bases, with 8 bases of the junction left unmatched. The CDR3 is 16 residues long. The CDR3 here is CASNERGGSSYNEQFF. In DNA, the CDR3 is TGTGCCAGCAACGAGCGCGGGGGGAGCTCCTACAATGAGCAGTTCTTC.

This chain connects TRBV7-6 to TRBJ2-1; the D is unclear. CDR1 SGHVS and CDR2 FNYEAQ come from the germline V gene. Trimming took off 5 bases at V and 9 bases at J, with 14 bases between the two ends. The CDR3 contains 13 residues. DNA for the CDR3: TGTGCCAGCAGCCCCCGCGCCGAGGCTGAGCAGTTCTTC. Amino acids: CASSPRAEAEQFF.

The chain links TRBV28 to TRBJ1-6; tentative D call: TRBD1 (6 bases). CDR1 MDHEN and CDR2 SYDVKM come from the germline V gene. Deletions cut 6 bases from V and 9 bases from J, with 21 bases between. The CDR3 loop spans 16 amino acids. The CDR3 DNA is TGTGCCAGCAGCGCCTCTGCGGCAGGGGCTTCTTCACCCCTCCACTTT. Translating it yields CASSASAAGASSPLHF. Based on the CDR3 plus reference TRBV28 and TRBJ1-6, the full variable domain is DVKVTQSSRYLVKRTGEKVFLECVQDMDHENMFWYRQDPGLGLRLIYFSYDVKMKEKGDIPEGYSVSREKKERFSLILESASTNQTSMYLCASSASAAGASSPLHFGNGTRLTVT.

This clonotype came up a few times. V usage is TRBV7-2 and J usage is TRBJ2-1; possible D gene TRBD2, 7 bases. Trimming shortened V by 2 bases and J by 7 bases, and 18 bases separated the two germline ends. Germline V gene sequence: CDR1 SGHTA, CDR2 FQGNSA. This CDR3 contains 16 residues. The CDR3 DNA is TGTGCCAGCAGCTTAAATAGAGGGGGGGCGGGGAATGAGCAGTTCTTC. Its translation is CASSLNRGGAGNEQFF.

This clonotype was seen more than once but under ten times. CDR3 bases: TGTGCCAGCAGCTTAGCGGTTGGCCACACTGAAGCTTTCTTT. This encodes CASSLAVGHTEAFF. V usage is TRBV11-2 and J usage is TRBJ1-1; D uncertain. The CDR3 has 14 amino acids. Germline CDR1 SGHAT, CDR2 FQNNGV. Trimming removed 1 base at V and 3 bases at J, with 9 bases between.

This clonotype turned up a few times. The CDR3 is CASSQGHASSYNSPLHF. The CDR3 DNA follows: TGCGCCAGCAGCCAAGGGCACGCAAGCTCCTATAATTCACCCCTCCACTTT. The genes are TRBV4-1 and TRBJ1-6; D remains unclear. The germline V and J ends were trimmed by 1 base and 0 bases, with 10 bases remaining between them. The CDR3 is made up of 17 amino acids. CDR1 and CDR2 (germline): MGHRA, YSYEKL.